A selection of T cell receptor beta chains follows, all from one sample in a study of cytomegalovirus exposure and HLA in healthy donors. Some clones are missing from TCRdb's copy, which holds only in-frame ones; the method was immunoSEQ multiplex PCR. The data hold under 200,000 clones, with about two thirds observed a single time. Source material: PBMCs. These TCRs come from a woman aged 18-35 years in good health and CMV-seropositive. CDR3s include the opening cysteine and the closing phenylalanine or tryptophan. The D gene is left open where the match is weak. Clone size is not always given. Where it is, it says once, few, many or a class for expanded clones.

clone size: -; V gene: TRBV30; D gene: -; J gene: TRBJ2-5; CDR3 protein: CARSGGRGRGEQYF; CDR3 DNA: TGTGCCCGGAGTGGGGGGCGAGGCCGAGGAGAGCAGTACTTC
clone size: -; V gene: TRBV7-9; D gene: TRBD2; J gene: TRBJ2-7; CDR3 protein: CASSLVGGSYGEQYF; CDR3 DNA: TGTGCCAGCAGCTTAGTAGGCGGGAGCTACGGCGAGCAGTACTTC
clone size: -; V gene: TRBV9; D gene: -; J gene: TRBJ1-3; CDR3 protein: CASSAGGTGDSGNTIYF; CDR3 DNA: TGTGCCAGCAGCGCGGGGGGGACGGGCGACTCTGGAAACACCATATATTTT
clone size: -; V gene: TRBV5-4; D gene: -; J gene: TRBJ2-7; CDR3 protein: CASSFPGNMGEQYF; CDR3 DNA: TGTGCCAGCAGCTTTCCGGGGAATATGGGCGAGCAGTACTTC
clone size: -; V gene: TRBV2; D gene: TRBD1; J gene: TRBJ2-7; CDR3 protein: CASSDLGTGITYEQYF; CDR3 DNA: TGTGCCAGCAGTGATCTCGGGACAGGGATAACCTACGAGCAGTACTTC
clone size: -; V gene: TRBV28; D gene: -; J gene: TRBJ1-4; CDR3 protein: CASSLGRNEKLFF; CDR3 DNA: TGTGCCAGCAGCTTGGGGAGGAATGAAAAACTGTTTTTT
clone size: -; V gene: TRBV6-6; D gene: -; J gene: TRBJ2-7; CDR3 protein: CASRQLDVGEQYF; CDR3 DNA: TGTGCCAGCAGGCAACTAGATGTAGGCGAGCAGTACTTC
clone size: -; V gene: TRBV18; D gene: -; J gene: TRBJ2-7; CDR3 protein: CASSPTATYEQYF; CDR3 DNA: TGTGCCAGCTCACCTACTGCCACCTACGAGCAGTACTTC
clone size: -; V gene: TRBV6-6; D gene: -; J gene: TRBJ2-1; CDR3 protein: CASTPESPLLFQFF; CDR3 DNA: TGTGCCAGCACCCCCGAGTCCCCTCTATTATTTCAGTTCTTC
clone size: -; V gene: TRBV5-6; D gene: TRBD2; J gene: TRBJ2-7; CDR3 protein: CASSLAAGGPSEQYF; CDR3 DNA: TGTGCCAGCAGCTTGGCAGCGGGGGGCCCCAGCGAGCAGTACTTC
clone size: -; V gene: TRBV7-8; D gene: -; J gene: TRBJ2-3; CDR3 protein: CASAAGNTDTQYF; CDR3 DNA: TGTGCCAGCGCGGCGGGGAACACAGATACGCAGTATTTT
clone size: few; V gene: TRBV4-1; D gene: -; J gene: TRBJ1-4; CDR3 protein: CASSQEWRVNEKLFF; CDR3 DNA: TGCGCCAGCAGCCAAGAGTGGAGGGTTAATGAAAAACTGTTTTTT
clone size: -; V gene: TRBV9; D gene: -; J gene: TRBJ2-5; CDR3 protein: CASSVATSGGETQYF; CDR3 DNA: TGTGCCAGCAGCGTAGCTACCAGCGGCGGAGAGACCCAGTACTTC
clone size: -; V gene: TRBV30; D gene: -; J gene: TRBJ1-2; CDR3 protein: CAWSALRGVYGYTF; CDR3 DNA: TGTGCCTGGAGTGCGCTTCGGGGGGTCTATGGCTACACCTTC
clone size: -; V gene: TRBV7-9; D gene: TRBD1; J gene: TRBJ1-2; CDR3 protein: CASSPGTAYGYTF; CDR3 DNA: TGTGCCAGCAGCCCAGGGACAGCCTATGGCTACACCTTC
clone size: -; V gene: TRBV7-9; D gene: -; J gene: TRBJ2-3; CDR3 protein: CASSLGVGGNTDTQYF; CDR3 DNA: TGTGCCAGCAGCTTAGGGGTAGGAGGAAACACAGATACGCAGTATTTT
clone size: once; V gene: TRBV10-2; D gene: -; J gene: TRBJ1-4; CDR3 protein: CASSEWGSDPQTNEKLFF; CDR3 DNA: TGCGCCAGCAGTGAGTGGGGCTCCGACCCCCAAACTAATGAAAAACTGTTTTTT
clone size: -; V gene: TRBV27; D gene: TRBD2; J gene: TRBJ2-1; CDR3 protein: CASSSGLAGVNNEQFF; CDR3 DNA: TGTGCCAGCAGTTCGGGACTAGCGGGAGTAAACAATGAGCAGTTCTTC
clone size: -; V gene: TRBV11-2; D gene: TRBD1; J gene: TRBJ1-2; CDR3 protein: CASKPRGSELNYGYTF; CDR3 DNA: TGTGCCAGCAAACCCAGGGGGTCAGAGCTTAACTATGGCTACACCTTC
clone size: -; V gene: TRBV7-9; D gene: TRBD1; J gene: TRBJ1-2; CDR3 protein: CASSSMDRGYGYTF; CDR3 DNA: TGTGCCAGCAGCTCTATGGACAGGGGCTATGGCTACACCTTC
clone size: -; V gene: TRBV5-5; D gene: TRBD1; J gene: TRBJ1-2; CDR3 protein: CASSSALGTGASYGYTF; CDR3 DNA: TGTGCCAGCAGCTCCGCGCTCGGGACAGGGGCCTCCTATGGCTACACCTTC
clone size: -; V gene: TRBV19; D gene: TRBD1; J gene: TRBJ1-2; CDR3 protein: CASRMTGVESGYTF; CDR3 DNA: TGTGCCAGTAGGATGACAGGGGTGGAGAGTGGCTACACCTTC
clone size: once; V gene: TRBV7-3; D gene: TRBD2; J gene: TRBJ2-1; CDR3 protein: CASKLAGADNEQFF; CDR3 DNA: TGTGCCAGCAAACTAGCGGGAGCAGACAATGAGCAGTTCTTC
clone size: -; V gene: TRBV9; D gene: TRBD2; J gene: TRBJ2-2; CDR3 protein: CASSVALAVSGELFF; CDR3 DNA: TGTGCCAGCAGCGTAGCTCTAGCGGTCTCCGGGGAGCTGTTTTTT
clone size: -; V gene: TRBV10-3; D gene: -; J gene: TRBJ1-2; CDR3 protein: CAIRAQGEMRTNYGYTF; CDR3 DNA: TGTGCCATCAGAGCCCAGGGCGAAATGCGGACTAACTATGGCTACACCTTC
clone size: -; V gene: TRBV6-1; D gene: -; J gene: TRBJ2-3; CDR3 protein: CASSETDRLHGWGTDTQYF; CDR3 DNA: TGTGCCAGCAGTGAAACGGACAGACTACATGGTTGGGGCACAGATACGCAGTATTTT
clone size: few; V gene: TRBV10-2; D gene: -; J gene: TRBJ1-4; CDR3 protein: CAIGTTTNEKLFF; CDR3 DNA: TGCGCCATCGGGACAACAACTAATGAAAAACTGTTTTTT
clone size: -; V gene: TRBV4-1; D gene: TRBD2; J gene: TRBJ2-5; CDR3 protein: CASSQDTTSGLIKETQYF; CDR3 DNA: TGCGCCAGCAGCCAAGATACGACTAGCGGCCTTATAAAAGAGACCCAGTACTTC
clone size: -; V gene: TRBV2; D gene: TRBD1; J gene: TRBJ2-3; CDR3 protein: CASSAVGQGGRDTQYF; CDR3 DNA: TGTGCCAGCAGCGCCGTGGGACAGGGAGGGAGGGATACGCAGTATTTT
clone size: -; V gene: TRBV4-3; D gene: -; J gene: TRBJ2-7; CDR3 protein: CASSPERYSYEQYF; CDR3 DNA: TGCGCCAGCAGCCCCGAGCGGTACTCCTACGAGCAGTACTTC
clone size: -; V gene: TRBV7-9; D gene: -; J gene: TRBJ1-2; CDR3 protein: CASSLVLNREGYTF; CDR3 DNA: TGTGCCAGCAGCTTAGTATTAAACAGGGAGGGCTACACCTTC
clone size: -; V gene: TRBV15; D gene: -; J gene: TRBJ2-1; CDR3 protein: CATSLFKADNEQFF; CDR3 DNA: TGTGCCACCAGCTTATTCAAGGCGGACAATGAGCAGTTCTTC
clone size: -; V gene: TRBV7-2; D gene: -; J gene: TRBJ1-1; CDR3 protein: CASSLAPGEAFF; CDR3 DNA: TGTGCCAGCAGCTTAGCGCCAGGTGAAGCTTTCTTT
clone size: -; V gene: TRBV2; D gene: -; J gene: TRBJ2-7; CDR3 protein: CASFPYYEQYF; CDR3 DNA: TGTGCCAGCTTCCCCTACTACGAGCAGTACTTC
clone size: -; V gene: TRBV19; D gene: TRBD2; J gene: TRBJ2-7; CDR3 protein: CASSIAGRVAGAHEQYF; CDR3 DNA: TGTGCCAGTAGTATAGCCGGAAGGGTAGCGGGAGCCCACGAGCAGTACTTC
clone size: few; V gene: TRBV7-9; D gene: -; J gene: TRBJ1-1; CDR3 protein: CASSQWRGGDTEAFF; CDR3 DNA: TGTGCCAGCAGCCAATGGAGGGGGGGAGACACTGAAGCTTTCTTT
clone size: -; V gene: TRBV5-1; D gene: -; J gene: TRBJ2-7; CDR3 protein: CASSLSYPPSYEQYF; CDR3 DNA: TGCGCCAGCAGCTTGTCCTACCCCCCCTCCTACGAGCAGTACTTC
clone size: -; V gene: TRBV7-3; D gene: TRBD1; J gene: TRBJ1-1; CDR3 protein: CASSRDREDTEAFF; CDR3 DNA: TGTGCCAGCAGCCGGGACAGGGAGGACACTGAAGCTTTCTTT
clone size: -; V gene: TRBV10-3; D gene: TRBD1; J gene: TRBJ2-3; CDR3 protein: CAISWTGVSDTQYF; CDR3 DNA: TGTGCCATCAGTTGGACAGGGGTATCAGATACGCAGTATTTT
clone size: -; V gene: TRBV7-9; D gene: TRBD1; J gene: TRBJ1-2; CDR3 protein: CASRDREGYGYTF; CDR3 DNA: TGTGCCAGCAGGGACAGGGAGGGCTATGGCTACACCTTC
clone size: -; V gene: TRBV5-1; D gene: TRBD2; J gene: TRBJ2-7; CDR3 protein: CASSREGAGTYEQYF; CDR3 DNA: TGCGCCAGCAGTAGAGAGGGAGCGGGAACCTACGAGCAGTACTTC
clone size: -; V gene: TRBV7-2; D gene: -; J gene: TRBJ1-5; CDR3 protein: CASSLLSNQPQHF; CDR3 DNA: TGTGCCAGCAGCCTACTTAGCAATCAGCCCCAGCATTTT